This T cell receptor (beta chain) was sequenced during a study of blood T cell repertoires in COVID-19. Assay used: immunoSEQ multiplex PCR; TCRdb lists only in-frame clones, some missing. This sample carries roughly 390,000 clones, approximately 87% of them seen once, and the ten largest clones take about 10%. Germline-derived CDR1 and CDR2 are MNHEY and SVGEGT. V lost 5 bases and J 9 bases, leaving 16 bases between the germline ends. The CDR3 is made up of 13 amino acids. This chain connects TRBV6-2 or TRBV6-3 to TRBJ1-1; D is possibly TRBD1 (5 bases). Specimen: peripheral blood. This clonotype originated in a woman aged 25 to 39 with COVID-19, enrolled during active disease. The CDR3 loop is CASSQGADNKAFF. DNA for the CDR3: TGTGCCAGCAGTCAAGGGGCGGACAACAAAGCTTTCTTT.